Following are 10 T cell receptor beta chains from one sample sequenced in a study of blood T cell repertoires in COVID-19. Profiling relied on immunoSEQ multiplex PCR, and the TCRdb table lists in-frame clones only, not all of them. The sample includes 200,000 to 250,000 clones, over 75% of them seen just once. Input material: peripheral blood. Every receptor here comes from a man in his forties or fifties with COVID-19, enrolled during active disease.

This clone has a single count. The chain links TRBV3-1 (or the pseudogene TRBV3-2) to TRBJ1-1; D not resolved. The CDR3 contains 13 residues. Trimming removed 3 bases from V and 5 bases from J, with 10 bases in between. Germline V gene lookup returns CDR1 LGHDT and CDR2 YNNKEL (reference sequence). CDR3 loop: CASSQAWRTEAFF. The CDR3 region has the DNA TGTGCCAGCAGCCAGGCCTGGCGGACTGAAGCTTTCTTT.

DNA for the CDR3: TGTGCCAGTAGTCCCGGGACAGGTATCTCGGAGACCCAGTACTTC. Translating gives CASSPGTGISETQYF. This chain joins TRBV19 and TRBJ2-5; 8 bases map to TRBD1. Germline lookup yields CDR1 LNHDA and CDR2 SQIVND (reference sequence). The ends lost 5 bases at V and 5 bases at J; junction bases unmatched: 10. This CDR3 spans 15 amino acids.

This chain connects TRBV5-6 to TRBJ1-1; no definite D call. The CDR3 runs 14 residues. CDR1 SGHDT and CDR2 YYEEEE come from the germline V gene. Trimming removed 4 bases from V and 5 bases from J, with 15 bases in between. This CDR3 reads CASSATGGRTEAFF. CDR3 DNA: TGTGCCAGCAGCGCGACCGGAGGACGTACTGAAGCTTTCTTT.

This clone was counted a single time. The gene calls are TRBV7-9 and TRBJ1-1; TRBD1 might be the D (5 bases). The CDR3 is 15 residues long. Per germline, CDR1 SEHNR and CDR2 FQNEAQ (reference sequence). The germline V and J ends were trimmed by 3 bases and 1 base, with 12 bases remaining between them. The CDR3 loop is CASSFRRGENTEAFF. CDR3 coding DNA: TGTGCCAGCAGCTTCCGGAGGGGCGAGAACACTGAAGCTTTCTTT.

The CDR3: CAIQDSGNTIYF. CDR3 nucleotides: TGTGCCATACAGGACTCTGGAAACACCATATATTTT. The rearrangement links TRBV10-3 to TRBJ1-3; the D gene is possibly TRBD1 (5 bases). Germline CDR1 and CDR2: ENHRY and SYGVKD. CDR3 length: 12 amino acids. The V gene lost 9 bases and the J gene lost 0 bases, with 6 bases spanning the gap.

V and J are TRBV4-2 and TRBJ2-7, with a weak D call TRBD1 (6 bases). There are 13 residues in the CDR3. Germline V gene data show CDR1 as LGHNA and CDR2 as YNFKEQ. Trimming removed 4 bases at V and 7 bases at J, with 14 bases between. CDR3 DNA sequence: TGTGCCAGCAGCCCGATGGACAGAGCAGAGCAGTACTTC. It translates to CASSPMDRAEQYF.

J is TRBJ2-7 and V is TRBV10-3, with D perhaps TRBD1 (8 bases). Trimming removed 1 base at V and 6 bases at J, with 16 bases between. The V gene's germline CDR1 is ENHRY and CDR2 SYGVKD. The CDR3 has 15 residues. CDR3 DNA: TGTGCCATCAGTGAGTATATGACAGGGGAGGGCGAGCAGTACTTC. Translation gives CAISEYMTGEGEQYF.

In its sample, this clone was seen once. V gene TRBV5-4 combines with J gene TRBJ1-1; the match to TRBD1 covers 9 bases. V lost 1 base, J lost 1 base, and 8 bases stayed unmatched. CDR1 is SGHNT, CDR2 YYREEE, per germline (reference sequence). CDR3 size: 17 residues. The CDR3, as DNA: TGTGCCAGCAGCTTGTTGACAGGGGGGGTAGGGAACACTGAAGCTTTCTTT. Protein product: CASSLLTGGVGNTEAFF.

The chain carries TRBV7-9 and TRBJ2-3, with TRBD2 matching over 9 bases. Unmatched junction bases numbered 3, after V lost 4 bases and J lost 4 bases. The CDR3 runs 14 residues. The V gene's germline CDR1 is SEHNR and CDR2 FQNEAQ (reference sequence). The CDR3 sequence: CASSSGLAADTQYF. The CDR3 nucleotides read TGTGCCAGCAGCTCGGGACTAGCAGCAGATACGCAGTATTTT.

V and J are TRBV2 and TRBJ1-2; D may be TRBD1 (5 bases). Trimming left V 2 bases short and J 8 bases short, with 12 bases between. This CDR3 contains 13 residues. Per germline, CDR1 SNHLY and CDR2 FYNNEI. The CDR3 DNA sequence: TGTGCCAGCAGTGAAATGGTTAGGGGCGGCTACACCTTC. As protein: CASSEMVRGGYTF.